The 24 T cell receptor beta chains reported below all come from one sample, sequenced in a study of technical replicates of blood from a handful of donors. Sequenced by immunoSEQ multiplex PCR; TCRdb stores in-frame clones only, minus some. The sample yields 75,000 to 95,000 clones, 95% seen once. Sequencing was done on a sample of T cells isolated from PBMCs. These receptors came from a human donor in good health.

The rearrangement links TRBV18 to TRBJ2-3; TRBD2 is a possible D gene (5 bases). The CDR3 sequence is 15 residues long. The V gene lost 0 bases and the J gene lost 3 bases, with 10 bases spanning the gap. Germline V CDR1 and CDR2: KGHSH, LQKENI. The CDR3 DNA is TGTGCCAGCTCACCACCGGTGCGGGTGACAGATACGCAGTATTTT. Translating it yields CASSPPVRVTDTQYF.

The chain employs TRBV7-8 and TRBJ1-1; D unresolved. Germline V gene data show CDR1 as SGHVS and CDR2 as FQNEAQ. This CDR3 spans 14 amino acids. V shed 2 bases and J shed 1 base, with 8 bases lying between them. The CDR3 loop reads CASSLRLRNTEAFF. CDR3 nucleotide sequence: TGTGCCAGCAGCTTACGGTTACGGAACACTGAAGCTTTCTTT. The variable domain in full, completed from reference TRBV7-8 and TRBJ1-1, reads GAGVSQSPRYKVAKRGQDVALRCDPISGHVSLFWYQQALGQGPEFLTYFQNEAQLDKSGLPSDRFFAERPEGSVSTLKIQRTQQEDSAVYLCASSLRLRNTEAFFGQGTRLTVV.

The chain is built from TRBV5-1 and TRBJ1-1; TRBD1 is a possible D gene (6 bases). With 0 bases removed from V and 5 bases from J, the gap between germline ends came to 17 bases. The V gene's germline CDR1 is SGHRS and CDR2 YFSETQ. The CDR3 contains 16 residues. CDR3 region: CASSLGGRGRRTEAFF. The DNA for the CDR3 is TGCGCCAGCAGCTTGGGGGGCAGGGGAAGGAGGACTGAAGCTTTCTTT.

The V call is TRBV19, the J call TRBJ2-7; a possible D gene is TRBD1 (6 bases). With 3 bases removed from V and 3 bases from J, the gap between germline ends came to 12 bases. The CDR3 sequence is 14 residues long. The germline CDR1 and CDR2 sequences are LNHDA and SQIVND (reference sequence). The CDR3 nucleotides are TGTGCCAGTAGTATGGGGACACTAGGCTACGAGCAGTACTTC. This gives the protein CASSMGTLGYEQYF.

The rearrangement links TRBV5-1 to TRBJ1-1; D is uncertain. The germline CDR1 and CDR2 sequences are SGHRS and YFSETQ. The CDR3 runs 14 residues. Between the trimmed V and J ends, which lost 0 bases and 7 bases, there was a span of 13 bases. This chain's CDR3 is CASSLGFGMDEAFF. The CDR3 nucleotides read TGCGCCAGCAGCTTGGGTTTCGGGATGGATGAAGCTTTCTTT.

The CDR3 here is CASSDLEGAQYF. CDR3 coding DNA: TGTGCCAGCAGTGATCTGGAAGGGGCCCAGTACTTC. This sequence joins TRBV2 and TRBJ2-5, with D maybe TRBD1 (5 bases). The germline V and J ends were trimmed by 3 bases and 9 bases, with 11 bases remaining between them. Germline-derived CDR1 and CDR2 are SNHLY and FYNNEI. The CDR3 sequence is 12 residues long. Looking up the rest from reference TRBV2 and TRBJ2-5 gives the full variable domain: EPEVTQTPSHQVTQMGQEVILRCVPISNHLYFYWYRQILGQKVEFLVSFYNNEISEKSEIFDDQFSVERPDGSNFTLKIRSTKLEDSAMYFCASSDLEGAQYFGPGTRLLVL.

The chain couples TRBV5-1 to TRBJ1-1; D not resolved. Looked up from germline, CDR1 is SGHRS and CDR2 is YFSETQ. This CDR3 has 15 residues. V lost 4 bases, J lost 1 base, and 14 bases lay in between. CDR3 DNA sequence: TGCGCCAGCAGCGTAAGCCCCCGAGGGAACACTGAAGCTTTCTTT. This encodes CASSVSPRGNTEAFF.

V and J are TRBV19 and TRBJ2-5; 7 bases map to TRBD1. The V gene end was trimmed by 4 bases and the J gene end by 5 bases; junction bases not matched to a gene: 7. Germline V gene sequence: CDR1 LNHDA, CDR2 SQIVND (reference sequence). CDR3 length: 14 residues. CDR3 region: CASSKTGIGETQYF. CDR3 DNA sequence: TGTGCCAGTAGTAAGACAGGGATTGGGGAGACCCAGTACTTC.

J is TRBJ1-1 and V is TRBV25-1; 8 positions match TRBD1. Germline V gives CDR1 MGHDK, CDR2 SYGVNS. This CDR3 region has 16 residues. The junction had 10 bases not matched to a gene; V was cut back by 6 bases and J by 1 base. The CDR3: CASRISRTGQNTEAFF. The CDR3 DNA reads as TGTGCCAGCAGGATCTCAAGGACAGGGCAGAACACTGAAGCTTTCTTT.

This sequence joins TRBV7-3 and TRBJ1-1; D might be TRBD1 (6 bases). The CDR3 has 16 residues. The V end lost 6 bases, the J end lost 0 bases, and 17 bases lay between the germline ends. Germline V gene data show CDR1 as SGHTA and CDR2 as FQGTGA. The CDR3: CASRPTTGLMNTEAFF. DNA for the CDR3: TGTGCCAGCAGACCGACTACAGGGTTGATGAACACTGAAGCTTTCTTT. The complete variable domain, with remaining parts taken from reference TRBV7-3 and TRBJ1-1, reads GAGVSQTPSNKVTEKGKYVELRCDPISGHTALYWYRQSLGQGPEFLIYFQGTGAADDSGLPNDRFFAVRPEGSVSTLKIQRTERGDSAVYLCASRPTTGLMNTEAFFGQGTRLTVV.

V is TRBV6-5 and J is TRBJ2-7; 10 positions match TRBD1. In germline, CDR1 is MNHEY, CDR2 SVGAGI. Losses at the gene ends were 3 bases for V and 2 bases for J; bases not matched to a gene: 4. The CDR3 runs 15 residues. This chain's CDR3 is CASSYFGQGAYEQYF. Here the CDR3 DNA reads TGTGCCAGCAGTTATTTTGGACAGGGGGCCTACGAGCAGTACTTC.

The J gene is TRBJ2-4, the V gene TRBV15, with 11 bases aligning to TRBD2. The V and J ends lost 2 bases and 6 bases, in that order; junction bases with no gene match: 0. Looked up from germline, CDR1 is LNHNV and CDR2 is YYDKDF (reference sequence). The length of the CDR3 is 14 residues. The DNA for the CDR3 is TGTGCCACCAGCAGACTAGCGGGGGGAAACATTCAGTACTTC. Its protein is CATSRLAGGNIQYF.

The chain joins TRBV5-1 to TRBJ1-5; D ambiguous. This CDR3 comprises 15 residues. Between the trimmed V and J ends, which lost 5 bases and 4 bases, there was a span of 16 bases. Germline V lookup: CDR1 SGHRS, CDR2 YFSETQ. The CDR3: CASRATRRRNQPQHF. The CDR3 bases are TGCGCCAGCAGAGCCACACGGCGGAGGAATCAGCCCCAGCATTTT.

The chain carries TRBV7-9 and TRBJ1-3, with D possibly being TRBD1 (5 bases). CDR3 length: 15 residues. Germline V gene data show CDR1 as SEHNR and CDR2 as FQNEAQ (reference sequence). V lost 6 bases, J lost 0 bases, and 12 bases lay in between. DNA for the CDR3: TGTGCCAGCAGGTTAATCCAGGGCTCTGGAAACACCATATATTTT. As protein: CASRLIQGSGNTIYF.

The chain uses TRBV4-1 and TRBJ1-6; 7 nucleotides agree with TRBD1. Germline-derived CDR1 and CDR2 are MGHRA and YSYEKL. The CDR3 consists of 14 residues. V dropped 1 base and J dropped 8; count of bases not matched to a gene: 2. The CDR3 is CASSQGQGDSPLHF. CDR3 DNA: TGCGCCAGCAGCCAAGGACAGGGAGATTCACCCCTCCACTTT.

The V gene is TRBV6-4, the J gene TRBJ1-6; possible D gene TRBD1, 6 bases. Germline CDR1 reads MRHNA; CDR2 reads SNTAGT. The CDR3 is 15 amino acids. V dropped 3 bases and J dropped 6 bases, with 12 bases sitting between them. This chain's CDR3 is CASSEVAGANSPLHF. CDR3 bases: TGTGCCAGCAGTGAGGTGGCAGGGGCTAATTCACCCCTCCACTTT.

This chain connects TRBV4-1 to TRBJ2-3; 8 bases line up with TRBD2. Looked up from germline, CDR1 is MGHRA and CDR2 is YSYEKL. The CDR3 covers 16 residues. Unmatched junction bases numbered 6, after V lost 3 bases and J lost 1 base. CDR3 in amino acids: CASSHLAGLGTDTQYF. As DNA, the CDR3 is TGCGCCAGCAGCCACCTAGCGGGCCTGGGCACAGATACGCAGTATTTT.

The rearrangement links TRBV19 to TRBJ2-5; TRBD2 matches at 7 bases. In germline, CDR1 is LNHDA, CDR2 SQIVND (reference sequence). This CDR3 contains 16 residues. J was trimmed by 5 bases and V by 3 bases; bases with no gene match: 12. As DNA, the CDR3 is TGTGCCAGTAGTATGGGGGGGATGGCGCCGCGGGAGACCCAGTACTTC. As protein: CASSMGGMAPRETQYF. Combining the CDR3 with reference TRBV19 and TRBJ2-5 gives the whole variable domain DGGITQSPKYLFRKEGQNVTLSCEQNLNHDAMYWYRQDPGQGLRLIYYSQIVNDFQKGDIAEGYSVSREKKESFPLTVTSAQKNPTAFYLCASSMGGMAPRETQYFGPGTRLLVL.

The chain joins TRBV11-3 to TRBJ1-1, with D possibly TRBD1 on 6 matching bases. The V and J ends lost 4 bases and 0 bases respectively, with 12 bases between them. CDR1 is SGHNT, CDR2 YENEEA, per germline. CDR3 size: 15 residues. The CDR3 loop is CASSSNRALNTEAFF. The CDR3 nucleotides are TGTGCCAGCAGCTCAAACAGGGCCCTGAACACTGAAGCTTTCTTT.

This rearrangement joins TRBV10-2 to TRBJ1-2; 9 bases line up with TRBD1. This CDR3 spans 13 amino acids. Germline V gene lookup returns CDR1 WSHSY and CDR2 SAAADI. The V gene end was trimmed by 5 bases and the J gene end by 8 bases; junction bases not matched to a gene: 6. The CDR3, as DNA: TGCGCCAGCAGTCGGGGGGACAGGGAAGGCTACACCTTC. It specifies CASSRGDREGYTF.

The chain has TRBV11-3 and TRBJ1-2, with 9 positions matching TRBD1. There are 16 residues in the CDR3. V lost 4 bases to trimming and J lost 6 bases; unmatched junction nucleotides: 12. Per the germline V gene, CDR1 is SGHNT and CDR2 is YENEEA. As DNA, the CDR3 is TGTGCCAGCAGCTCTAGCGGGGGGACAGGGTCCCATGGCTACACCTTC. It encodes CASSSSGGTGSHGYTF.

The chain joins TRBV6-5 to TRBJ2-1, with 10 bases aligning to TRBD2. The V gene end was trimmed by 4 bases and the J gene end by 2 bases; junction bases not matched to a gene: 2. Germline CDR1 is MNHEY and CDR2 is SVGAGI. This CDR3 spans 15 amino acids. CDR3 nucleotides: TGTGCCAGCAGTTTAGCGGGGGGCACCTACAATGAGCAGTTCTTC. Translation: CASSLAGGTYNEQFF.

The chain carries TRBV6-5 and TRBJ1-1; D might be TRBD1 (5 bases). The ends were cut back, 2 bases at V and 8 bases at J, with 6 bases in the middle. The CDR3 extends over 11 amino acids. CDR1 MNHEY and CDR2 SVGAGI come from the germline V gene. The CDR3 region is CASSYGGEAFF. CDR3 DNA sequence: TGTGCCAGCAGTTACGGGGGGGAAGCTTTCTTT.

This chain links TRBV10-2 with TRBJ1-2, with D maybe TRBD1 (5 bases). V was shortened by 5 bases and J by 4 bases, with 11 bases between the two germline ends. Germline V gives CDR1 WSHSY, CDR2 SAAADI. This CDR3 spans 13 amino acids. The CDR3 region is CASSNSQGYGYTF. The CDR3 bases are TGCGCCAGCAGTAATTCCCAGGGCTATGGCTACACCTTC.